This TCR beta chain emerged from a study of blood T cell repertoires in COVID-19 (dated by TCRdb to the early 2020s). Regarding the research as a whole: Samples covering the acute and convalescent phases of COVID-19 were provided by collaborators in the United States, Italy and Spain. The prospective study material was composed of cDNA or gDNA derived from T cells, B-cell-depleted T cells, or PBMCs. The dataset comprised deeply sampled blood TCRbeta repertoires from subjects exposed to, actively infected with, or recovered from COVID-19. The repertoires were made available in a free public database intended to serve as a resource for research on the immune response to SARS-CoV-2. Samples were obtained from the ongoing ImmuneRACE study (first 160 participants) and from 950 to 1,500 subjects provided by 6 global collaborators. Sample metadata almost always included a de-identified subject ID, COVID-19 status, age in years and sex. Where available, HLA class I and class II types were obtained from metadata supplied by the sample provider rather than from assay-based typing.

The immunoSEQ Assay, a bias-controlled multiplex PCR, was used to amplify TCRbeta CDR3 regions from genomic DNA. The study's processing was this. Nucleated cell counts per sample were estimated from amplification of reference gene primers within the assay. To quantify the absolute abundance of each unique TCRbeta CDR3 rearrangement, sequence reads were collapsed and filtered. For each sample, productive Simpson clonality was calculated as the square root of Simpson's diversity index across productive rearrangements. Not all clones reach the TCRdb copy of this immuneACCESS table, which keeps in-frame sequences only. Checked studies attribute under half of the gap to unresolved V genes and leave the rest unexplained. V and J calls plus clone size are reproduced from that table; the DNA served to infer D and trimming. The sample table records hundreds of thousands of clones; about 89% of these occur just once. The top ten clonotypes cover under 6.5% of the sample.

One collaborating source in Seattle enrolled patients during active infection and followed them longitudinally through the course of disease. Each collaborating institution followed its own protocols to collect whole blood in K2EDTA tubes. For TCRbeta analysis, collaborators shipped samples as frozen whole blood, isolated PBMCs, or DNA extracted from either of those sample types. About this clone itself: Its antigen is not yet known. No much larger clone exists at a distance of one base, and base qualities are not known.

CDR1 and CDR2, per the germline V gene (reference sequence), are SGHKS and YYEKEE. The germline V end is reduced by 4 bases and the J end by 5 bases; junction bases left unmatched: 7. Including cysteine and phenylalanine, the CDR3 has 15 amino acids. Only the CDR3 DNA is retained, 45 bases long and in frame from the first base. Here is what the overall study found, with its caveats: How much clinical and demographic metadata was included differed by source and by participant, and the metadata was provided uncurated.

The chain is assembled from TRBV5-5 and TRBJ2-3; TRBD2 agrees with 10 junctional bases. Specimen: peripheral blood. This clonotype was sampled from a woman between 50 and 59 years old with COVID-19, enrolled during active disease. The CDR3 sequence is CASSGSGRAGDTQYF. The nucleotide sequence is given as TGTGCCAGCAGCGGGAGCGGGAGGGCCGGAGATACGCAGTATTTT.